These 3 T cell receptor beta chains originate from one sample sequenced in a study of human T cells and chemical hapten exposure. Using its own MiXCR run on the RACE reads, TCRdb lists one record per CDR3 protein. Among 90,000 to 140,000 distinct CDR3 sequences listed, around 35% were seen once. Time point specified: patch test 3, about 24 weeks after DPC sensitization. The treatment: therapeutic diphenylcyclopropenone sensitization with weekly scalp DPC. The sequencing used whole blood, collected in connection with sensitization to the hapten diphenylcyclopropenone (DPC). All receptors derive from a man aged 40-49 years with alopecia areata. Some clones in this sample may be carry-over from other donors' samples.

The V call is TRBV6-2 or TRBV6-3, the J call TRBJ1-1, with TRBD1 matching over 9 bases. This CDR3 has 14 amino acids. V was pared by 2 bases and J by 5 bases, with 3 bases of the junction left unmatched. The germline V gene encodes CDR1 MNHEY and CDR2 SVGEGT. The CDR3 DNA follows: TGTGCCAGCAGTTACAGGGACAGGGAGACTGAAGCTTTCTTT. Its protein product is CASSYRDRETEAFF.

The V call is TRBV2, the J call TRBJ1-1; 7 bases line up with TRBD1. Trimming cost V 6 bases and J 3 bases; bases outside gene matches: 4. The CDR3 extends over 13 amino acids. The germline gives CDR1 SNHLY, CDR2 FYNNEI. In DNA form, the CDR3 reads TGTGCCAGCAGGCAAACAGGGGACACTGAAGCTTTCTTT. This gives the protein CASRQTGDTEAFF.

This clonotype was counted only a few times. The chain carries TRBV4-3 and TRBJ1-6; 12 nucleotides agree with TRBD1. This CDR3 contains 17 residues. Germline CDR1 and CDR2: LGHNA and YSLEER. With 2 bases clipped from V and 9 bases from J, the junction kept 8 bases outside the gene matches. CDR3 nucleotide sequence: TGCGCCAGCAGCCAATCCCCGGGACAGGGGGCGTTTTCACCCCTCCACTTT. The encoded protein is CASSQSPGQGAFSPLHF.